This T cell receptor beta chain stems from a study of T cell responses to AZD1222 COVID-19 vaccine. Here immunoSEQ multiplex PCR was the method, and the copy in TCRdb shows in-frame clones only, minus some. This sample has tens of thousands of clones, with about nine tenths found just once. The CDR3 sequence is 14 residues long. The germline CDR1 and CDR2 sequences are SGHKS and YYEKEE (reference sequence). The V end was cut by 3 bases, the J end by 3 bases, with 9 bases between. The chain recombines TRBV5-5 with TRBJ1-4, with D possibly matching TRBD1 (5 bases). Sample: peripheral blood, taken on day 0 of AZD1222 vaccination. This clonotype originated in an adult in good health. The CDR3 spells CASSSRVPNEKLFF. CDR3 nucleotides: TGTGCCAGCAGCTCCAGGGTCCCTAATGAAAAACTGTTTTTT.